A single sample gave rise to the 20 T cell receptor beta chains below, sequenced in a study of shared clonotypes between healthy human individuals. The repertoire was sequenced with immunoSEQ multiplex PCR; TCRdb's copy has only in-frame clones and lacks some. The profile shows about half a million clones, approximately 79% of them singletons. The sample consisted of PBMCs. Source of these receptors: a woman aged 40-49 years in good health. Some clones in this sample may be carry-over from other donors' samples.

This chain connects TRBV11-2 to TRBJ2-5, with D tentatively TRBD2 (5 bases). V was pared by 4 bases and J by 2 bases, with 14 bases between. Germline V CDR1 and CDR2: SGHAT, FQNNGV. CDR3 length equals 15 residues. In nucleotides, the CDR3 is TGTGCCAGCAGCTCGGGCGGAGGCGGGCAAGAGACCCAGTACTTC. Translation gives CASSSGGGGQETQYF. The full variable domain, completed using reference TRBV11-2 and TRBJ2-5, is EAGVAQSPRYKIIEKRQSVAFWCNPISGHATLYWYQQILGQGPKLLIQFQNNGVVDDSQLPKDRFSAERLKGVDSTLKIQPAKLEDSAVYLCASSSGGGGQETQYFGPGTRLLVL.

The CDR3 DNA is TGTGCCAGCAGCTCGGGACAGGGGCGGGCAGATACGCAGTATTTT. It encodes CASSSGQGRADTQYF. The rearrangement joins TRBV7-2 to TRBJ2-3; 10 bases map to TRBD1. The trim removed 4 bases at V and 4 bases at J, leaving 5 bases unmatched. The CDR3 extends over 15 amino acids. Germline lookup yields CDR1 SGHTA and CDR2 FQGNSA. Supplemented by reference TRBV7-2 and TRBJ2-3, the full variable domain reads GAGVSQSPSNKVTEKGKDVELRCDPISGHTALYWYRQSLGQGLEFLIYFQGNSAPDKSGLPSDRFSAERTGGSVSTLTIQRTQQEDSAVYLCASSSGQGRADTQYFGPGTRLTVL.

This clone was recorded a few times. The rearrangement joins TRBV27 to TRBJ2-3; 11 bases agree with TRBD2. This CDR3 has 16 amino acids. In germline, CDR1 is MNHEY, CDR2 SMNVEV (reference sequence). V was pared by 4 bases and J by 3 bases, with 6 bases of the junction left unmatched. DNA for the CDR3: TGTGCCAGCAGTTCGCCAAGACTAGCGGGGACAGATACGCAGTATTTT. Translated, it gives CASSSPRLAGTDTQYF.

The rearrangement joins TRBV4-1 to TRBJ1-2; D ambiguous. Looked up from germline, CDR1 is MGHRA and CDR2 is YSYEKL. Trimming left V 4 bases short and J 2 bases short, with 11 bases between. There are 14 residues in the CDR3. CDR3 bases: TGCGCCAGCAGCCCAGTTGGCAGGAACTATGGCTACACCTTC. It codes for CASSPVGRNYGYTF.

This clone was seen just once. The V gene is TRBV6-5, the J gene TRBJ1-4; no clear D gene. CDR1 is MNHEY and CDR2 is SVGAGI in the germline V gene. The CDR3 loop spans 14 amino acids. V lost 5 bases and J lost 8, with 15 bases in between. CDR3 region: CASSAAHREEKLFF. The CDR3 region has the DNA TGTGCCAGCAGTGCGGCCCACCGGGAAGAAAAACTGTTTTTT.

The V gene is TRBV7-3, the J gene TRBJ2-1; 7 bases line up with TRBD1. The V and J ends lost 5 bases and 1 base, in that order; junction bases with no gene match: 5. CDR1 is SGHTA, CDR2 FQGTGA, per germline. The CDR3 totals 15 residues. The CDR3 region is CASSPSQGSYNEQFF. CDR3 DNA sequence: TGTGCCAGCAGCCCTTCACAGGGGTCCTACAATGAGCAGTTCTTC.

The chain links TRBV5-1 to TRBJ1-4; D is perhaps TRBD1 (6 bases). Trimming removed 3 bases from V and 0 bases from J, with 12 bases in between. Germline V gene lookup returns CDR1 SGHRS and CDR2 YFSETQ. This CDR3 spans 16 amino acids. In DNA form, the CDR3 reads TGCGCCAGCAGCTCAACAGGGCCAGCAACTAATGAAAAACTGTTTTTT. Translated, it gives CASSSTGPATNEKLFF.

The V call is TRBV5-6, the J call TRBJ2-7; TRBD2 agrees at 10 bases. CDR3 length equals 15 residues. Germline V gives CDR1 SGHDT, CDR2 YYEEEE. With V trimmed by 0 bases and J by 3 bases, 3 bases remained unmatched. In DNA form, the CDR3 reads TGTGCCAGCAGCTTGGGACCTAGCGGGAGCTACGAGCAGTACTTC. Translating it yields CASSLGPSGSYEQYF.

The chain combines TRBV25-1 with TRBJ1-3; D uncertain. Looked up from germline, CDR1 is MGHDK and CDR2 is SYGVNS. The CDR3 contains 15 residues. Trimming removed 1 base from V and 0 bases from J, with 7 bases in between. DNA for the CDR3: TGTGCCAGCAGTGAATTAGGCCACTCTGGAAACACCATATATTTT. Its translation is CASSELGHSGNTIYF.

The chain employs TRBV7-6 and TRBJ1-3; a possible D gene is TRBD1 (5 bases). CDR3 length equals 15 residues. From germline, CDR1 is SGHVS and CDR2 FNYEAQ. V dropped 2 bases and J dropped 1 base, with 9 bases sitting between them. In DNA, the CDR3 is TGTGCCAGCAGCTTAAGGGGCGTTTCTGGAAACACCATATATTTT. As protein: CASSLRGVSGNTIYF.

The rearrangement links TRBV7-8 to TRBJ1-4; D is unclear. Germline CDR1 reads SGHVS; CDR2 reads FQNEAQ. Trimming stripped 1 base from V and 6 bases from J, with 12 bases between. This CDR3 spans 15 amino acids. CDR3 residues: CASSLGSSFYEKLFF. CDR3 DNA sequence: TGTGCCAGCAGCTTAGGAAGCAGCTTTTATGAAAAACTGTTTTTT.

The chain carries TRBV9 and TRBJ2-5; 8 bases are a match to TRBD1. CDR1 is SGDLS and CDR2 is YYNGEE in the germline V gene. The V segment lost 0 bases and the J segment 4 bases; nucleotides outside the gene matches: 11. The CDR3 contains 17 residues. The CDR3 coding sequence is TGTGCCAGCAGCGTAGACGTCTCTCAGGGGGCGCGAGAGACCCAGTACTTC. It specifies CASSVDVSQGARETQYF.

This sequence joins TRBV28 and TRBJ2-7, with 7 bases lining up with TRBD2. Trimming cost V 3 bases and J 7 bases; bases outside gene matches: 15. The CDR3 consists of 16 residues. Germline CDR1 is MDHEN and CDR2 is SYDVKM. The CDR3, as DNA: TGTGCCAGCAGTTTGTCAGCGGGCGGGAGCCGGGGAGAGCAGTACTTC. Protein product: CASSLSAGGSRGEQYF.

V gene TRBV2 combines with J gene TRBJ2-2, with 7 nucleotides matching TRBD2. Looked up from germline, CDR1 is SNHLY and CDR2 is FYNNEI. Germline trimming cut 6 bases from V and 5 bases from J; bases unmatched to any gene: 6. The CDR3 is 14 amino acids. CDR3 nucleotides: TGTGCCAGCAGCCGCGGGGGAGGGACCGGGGAGCTGTTTTTT. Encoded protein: CASSRGGGTGELFF.

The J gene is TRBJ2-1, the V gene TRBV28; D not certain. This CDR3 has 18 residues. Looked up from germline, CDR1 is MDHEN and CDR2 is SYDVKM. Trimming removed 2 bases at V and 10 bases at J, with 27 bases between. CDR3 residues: CASSLKSAVWVISGEQFF. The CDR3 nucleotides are TGTGCCAGCAGTTTAAAATCTGCCGTCTGGGTCATTTCTGGCGAGCAGTTCTTC.

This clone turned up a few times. CDR3 nucleotides: TGTGCCAGCTCACCATTTGTCACGAGACAGGGGAGCGAGCAGTACTTC. It translates to CASSPFVTRQGSEQYF. The rearrangement joins TRBV18 to TRBJ2-7; TRBD1 matches at 8 bases. V dropped 2 bases and J dropped 6; count of bases not matched to a gene: 12. Germline assignment: CDR1 KGHSH and CDR2 LQKENI. CDR3 length equals 16 residues.

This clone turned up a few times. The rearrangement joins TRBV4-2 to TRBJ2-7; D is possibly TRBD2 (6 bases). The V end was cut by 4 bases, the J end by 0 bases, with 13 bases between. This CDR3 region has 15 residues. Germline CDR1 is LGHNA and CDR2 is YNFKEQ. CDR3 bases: TGTGCCAGCAGCCCGCCCGGGGGATTCTCCTACGAGCAGTACTTC. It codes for CASSPPGGFSYEQYF.

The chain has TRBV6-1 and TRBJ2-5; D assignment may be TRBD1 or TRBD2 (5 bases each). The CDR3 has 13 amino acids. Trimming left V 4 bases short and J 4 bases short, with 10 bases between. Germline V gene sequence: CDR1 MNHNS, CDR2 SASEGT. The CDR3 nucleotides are TGTGCCAGCAGTGCTCAGGGACGAGAGACCCAGTACTTC. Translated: CASSAQGRETQYF.

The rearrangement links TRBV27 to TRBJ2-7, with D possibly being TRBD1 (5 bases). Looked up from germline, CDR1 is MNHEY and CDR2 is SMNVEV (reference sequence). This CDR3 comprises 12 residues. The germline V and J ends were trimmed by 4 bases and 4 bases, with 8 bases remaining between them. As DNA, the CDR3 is TGTGCCAGCAGTTCAGGGTTTTACGAGCAGTACTTC. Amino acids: CASSSGFYEQYF.

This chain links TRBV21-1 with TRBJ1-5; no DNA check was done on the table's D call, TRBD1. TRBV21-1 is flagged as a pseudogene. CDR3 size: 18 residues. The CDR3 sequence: CASSILRQGAQVNQPQHF. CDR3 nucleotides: TGTGCCAGCAGCATCCTCAGGCAGGGGGCCCAAGTCAATCAGCCCCAGCATTTT.